Below, 9 T cell receptor beta chains from the same sample are listed, as sequenced in a study of OX40 agonist ivuxolimab in advanced cancers. The protocol was immunoSEQ multiplex PCR, while the TCRdb copy is restricted to in-frame clones and leaves out a portion. The sample has over 20,000 clones, around 85% seen once. Sequencing used CD4+ or CD8+ T cells sorted from blood, obtained in a trial of the OX40 agonist ivuxolimab. The receptors were gathered from an adult with an advanced solid tumor such as melanoma, head and neck, liver or kidney cancer.

The rearrangement links TRBV5-1 to TRBJ1-1; D not certain. V lost 0 bases, J lost 4 bases, and 10 bases lay in between. This CDR3 spans 14 amino acids. The V gene's germline CDR1 is SGHRS and CDR2 YFSETQ. The CDR3 bases are TGCGCCAGCAGCTTGGGAGGGTTCCGCACTGAAGCTTTCTTT. As protein: CASSLGGFRTEAFF.

The V and J genes are TRBV30 and TRBJ1-1; D might be TRBD1 (6 bases). CDR3 length equals 13 residues. The germline V gene has CDR1 GTSNPN and CDR2 SVGIG (reference sequence). Trimming left V 8 bases short and J 1 base short, with 14 bases between. CDR3 sequence (DNA): TGTGCCGCCCAGACAGGTAGGAACACTGAAGCTTTCTTT. This codes for CAAQTGRNTEAFF. The variable domain in full, completed from reference TRBV30 and TRBJ1-1, reads SQTIHQWPATLVQPVGSPLSLECTVEGTSNPNLYWYRQAAGRGLQLLFYSVGIGQISSEVPQNLSASRPQDRQFILSSKKLLLSDSGFYLCAAQTGRNTEAFFGQGTRLTVV.

In its sample, this clone ranks as medium-sized. The chain combines TRBV7-9 with TRBJ2-7; D is perhaps TRBD2 (7 bases). V was clipped by 8 bases and J by 3 bases, with 23 bases between them. Germline V gives CDR1 SEHNR, CDR2 FQNEAQ (reference sequence). The length of the CDR3 is 16 residues. The CDR3 region is CASRGARGAHGYEQYF. CDR3 in DNA: TGTGCCAGCCGGGGGGCGAGGGGCGCACACGGCTACGAGCAGTACTTC.

The chain links TRBV7-9 to TRBJ2-7, with D possibly matching TRBD1 (6 bases). Germline V gene data show CDR1 as SEHNR and CDR2 as FQNEAQ (reference sequence). V lost 1 base and J lost 0, with 10 bases in between. This CDR3 region has 15 residues. As DNA, the CDR3 is TGTGCCAGCAGCTTAGTAGGGACAACCTCCTACGAGCAGTACTTC. It translates to CASSLVGTTSYEQYF. Based on the CDR3 plus reference TRBV7-9 and TRBJ2-7, the full variable domain is DTGVSQNPRHKITKRGQNVTFRCDPISEHNRLYWYRQTLGQGPEFLTYFQNEAQLEKSRLLSDRFSAERPKGSFSTLEIQRTEQGDSAMYLCASSLVGTTSYEQYFGPGTRLTVT.

The V and J genes are TRBV7-2 and TRBJ2-2; no clear D. This CDR3 is 14 amino acids long. Germline-derived CDR1 and CDR2 are SGHTA and FQGNSA. V lost 5 bases, J lost 0 bases, and 7 bases lay in between. Written as DNA, the CDR3 is TGTGCCAGCAGCGGGCCCACGAACACCGGGGAGCTGTTTTTT. Translating gives CASSGPTNTGELFF. The full variable domain, in which reference TRBV7-2 and TRBJ2-2 provide the parts outside the CDR3, is GAGVSQSPSNKVTEKGKDVELRCDPISGHTALYWYRQSLGQGLEFLIYFQGNSAPDKSGLPSDRFSAERTGGSVSTLTIQRTQQEDSAVYLCASSGPTNTGELFFGEGSRLTVL.

V is TRBV2 and J is TRBJ2-5; D call uncertain. V lost 6 bases and J lost 5, with 7 bases in between. The CDR3 runs to 11 residues. Germline V gene sequence: CDR1 SNHLY, CDR2 FYNNEI. The CDR3 DNA sequence: TGTGCCAGCAGGTTTTCGGAGACCCAGTACTTC. This gives the protein CASRFSETQYF.

The J gene is TRBJ1-1, the V gene TRBV2; D gene uncertain. Trimming shortened V by 6 bases and J by 10 bases, and 21 bases separated the two germline ends. The CDR3 has 14 amino acids. Germline V gene data show CDR1 as SNHLY and CDR2 as FYNNEI. In nucleotides, the CDR3 is TGTGCCAGCAGCCACGGTTCCACCGTTGGTGTAGCTTTCTTT. Protein product: CASSHGSTVGVAFF.

The rearrangement joins TRBV11-3 to TRBJ2-3, with D possibly TRBD2 on 7 matching bases. CDR3 size: 17 residues. Trimming left V 4 bases short and J 9 bases short, with 26 bases between. The germline V gene has CDR1 SGHNT and CDR2 YENEEA. CDR3 in amino acids: CASSSGGAGRTRGTQYF. DNA for the CDR3: TGTGCCAGCAGCTCGGGAGGAGCGGGGAGAACAAGGGGGACGCAGTATTTT.

This clone appeared a single time. V usage is TRBV29-1 and J usage is TRBJ2-7, with D tentatively TRBD1 (5 bases). CDR1 and CDR2 (germline): SQVTM, ANQGSEA. CDR3 size: 13 residues. V lost 3 bases and J lost 2, with 11 bases in between. The CDR3 DNA reads as TGCAGCGTTGAGGGCCAGGGAACCTACGAGCAGTACTTC. Translating gives CSVEGQGTYEQYF.